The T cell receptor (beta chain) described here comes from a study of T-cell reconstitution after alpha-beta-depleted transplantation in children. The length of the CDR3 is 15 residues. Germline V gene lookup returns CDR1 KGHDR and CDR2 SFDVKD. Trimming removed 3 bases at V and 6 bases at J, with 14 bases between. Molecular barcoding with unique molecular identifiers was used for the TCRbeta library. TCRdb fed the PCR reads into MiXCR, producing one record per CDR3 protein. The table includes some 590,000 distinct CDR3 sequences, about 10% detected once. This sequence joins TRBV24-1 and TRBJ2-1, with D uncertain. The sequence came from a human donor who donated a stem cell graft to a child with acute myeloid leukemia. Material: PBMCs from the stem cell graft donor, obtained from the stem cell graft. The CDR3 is CATSDHLSWGNEQFF. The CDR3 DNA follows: TGTGCCACCAGTGATCATCTCTCCTGGGGCAATGAGCAGTTCTTC.